This entry lists 17 T cell receptor beta chains sequenced from one sample in a study of CD8+CD57+ T cells in acquired aplastic anemia. For sequencing, patients were chosen who had shown expansion of CD8+CD57+ cells by flow cytometry. TCR beta VDJ and CDR3 profiles were obtained from a genomic DNA template. TCRdb independently ran MiXCR on the reads; one entry per CDR3 protein. This sample has 150,000 to 200,000 distinct CDR3 sequences, with over 40% found just once. The material sequenced was sorted CD4+, CD8+, or CD8+CD57+ T cells (not recorded which) from PBMCs. These receptors were obtained from a human donor with aplastic anemia.

This chain uses TRBV7-2 with TRBJ1-5, with 8 bases aligning to TRBD1. Germline loops: CDR1 SGHTA, CDR2 FQGNSA. After removal of 3 bases from V and 4 bases from J, the junction contained 5 bases not matched to a gene. The CDR3 spans 15 residues. CDR3 in DNA: TGTGCCAGCAGCTTGAGCGGACAGGGTAATCAGCCCCAGCATTTT. Encoded protein: CASSLSGQGNQPQHF.

This clonotype was detected ten times or more. The genes are TRBV5-1 and TRBJ1-2; D is uncertain. Per the germline V gene, CDR1 is SGHRS and CDR2 is YFSETQ. This CDR3 has 14 amino acids. Trimming removed 0 bases from V and 4 bases from J, with 10 bases in between. Here the CDR3 reads CASSLDGGGYGYTF. DNA of the CDR3: TGCGCCAGCAGCTTGGACGGTGGAGGCTATGGCTACACCTTC.

The V gene is TRBV7-2, the J gene TRBJ1-2, with D maybe TRBD1 (6 bases). The CDR3 sequence is 13 residues long. Germline loops: CDR1 SGHTA, CDR2 FQGNSA. Trimming took 6 bases from V and 8 from J, leaving 16 bases between them. The CDR3 DNA is TGTGCCAGCAGTAGACAGGAAGGAGAAGGCTACACCTTC. This gives the protein CASSRQEGEGYTF.

The rearrangement links TRBV2 to TRBJ1-1; no clear D gene. The CDR3 is 14 residues long. With 7 bases removed from V and 0 bases from J, the gap between germline ends came to 12 bases. Germline V gene lookup returns CDR1 SNHLY and CDR2 FYNNEI. The CDR3 DNA follows: TGTGCCAGCACTGTCCGGGTCCTGAACACTGAAGCTTTCTTT. Translating gives CASTVRVLNTEAFF.

This clonotype showed up many times. This chain uses TRBV2 with TRBJ1-6; D ambiguous. Germline V gene lookup returns CDR1 SNHLY and CDR2 FYNNEI. Trimming pared 2 bases from V and 13 bases from J, leaving 18 bases between. The CDR3 contains 15 residues. The CDR3 DNA reads TGTGCCAGCAGTGAAATCTATCCTCCGACGAACCCCCTCCACTTT. Protein: CASSEIYPPTNPLHF.

The rearrangement links TRBV15 to TRBJ2-3; D gene ambiguous. This CDR3 has 13 residues. Looked up from germline, CDR1 is LNHNV and CDR2 is YYDKDF (reference sequence). Trimming took off 3 bases at V and 5 bases at J, with 9 bases between the two ends. The CDR3 DNA sequence: TGTGCCACCAGCAGCGGACCTCGAGATACGCAGTATTTT. The encoded protein is CATSSGPRDTQYF. Full variable domain (rest looked up from reference TRBV15 and TRBJ2-3): DAMVIQNPRYQVTQFGKPVTLSCSQTLNHNVMYWYQQKSSQAPKLLFHYYDKDFNNEADTPDNFQSRRPNTSFCFLDIRSPGLGDTAMYLCATSSGPRDTQYFGPGTRLTVL.

CDR3 sequence: CASSEWRTDYGYTF. The CDR3 DNA is TGTGCCAGCAGTGAATGGAGGACGGACTATGGCTACACCTTC. This sequence joins TRBV25-1 and TRBJ1-2; D is ambiguous. CDR3 length: 14 amino acids. The germline CDR1 and CDR2 sequences are MGHDK and SYGVNS. The germline V and J ends were trimmed by 1 base and 3 bases, with 9 bases remaining between them.

Many counts were recorded for this clonotype. The chain carries TRBV7-3 and TRBJ2-1; 11 nucleotides agree with TRBD2. This CDR3 is 21 amino acids long. The J segment lost 0 bases and the V segment lost 1 base, leaving 14 bases of the junction unmatched. Per the germline V gene, CDR1 is SGHTA and CDR2 is FQGTGA. The DNA for the CDR3 is TGTGCCAGCAGCTTAAGATCCTCCGGGACTAGCGGTTATAGCTCCTACAATGAGCAGTTCTTC. This sequence encodes CASSLRSSGTSGYSSYNEQFF.

The sample holds a few counts of this clonotype. The genes are TRBV4-3 and TRBJ2-7; D is unclear. The CDR3 has 14 residues. Trimming pared 2 bases from V and 3 bases from J, leaving 11 bases between. CDR1 LGHNA and CDR2 YSLEER come from the germline V gene. This chain's CDR3 is CASSQYLPSYEQYF. CDR3 in DNA: TGCGCCAGCAGCCAATATCTACCGAGCTACGAGCAGTACTTC.

This clonotype occurred a few times. CDR3 nucleotides: TGTGCCAGCAGTTTAACCGCCCGACAGACAAACTATGGCTACACCTTC. Residues: CASSLTARQTNYGYTF. The rearrangement uses TRBV28 and TRBJ1-2; D possibly corresponds to TRBD1 (5 bases). CDR3 size: 16 residues. Germline V CDR1 and CDR2: MDHEN, SYDVKM. Between the trimmed V and J ends, which lost 2 bases and 2 bases, there was a span of 15 bases.

The V call is TRBV25-1, the J call TRBJ1-4; weak D call: TRBD1 (5 bases). This CDR3 is built from 11 residues. Trimming stripped 9 bases from V and 5 bases from J, with 7 bases between. Germline loops: CDR1 MGHDK, CDR2 SYGVNS. The CDR3 sequence: CASRGNEKLFF. CDR3 DNA sequence: TGTGCCAGTCGGGGCAATGAAAAACTGTTTTTT.

This clonotype came up once. The chain employs TRBV5-6 and TRBJ2-7; TRBD2 matches at 14 bases. The germline CDR1 and CDR2 sequences are SGHDT and YYEEEE. CDR3 length: 15 residues. The V and J ends lost 4 bases and 6 bases, in that order; junction bases with no gene match: 6. In DNA, the CDR3 is TGTGCCAGCAGCAAAGGGACTAGCGGGAGCATCGAGCAGTACTTC. Translated: CASSKGTSGSIEQYF.

Note on this clonotype: This clone may be a read error of a much larger clone one base away. The V call is TRBV6-1, the J call TRBJ1-1; D may be TRBD1 (5 bases). In germline, CDR1 is MNHNS, CDR2 SASEGT. V was pared by 5 bases and J by 3 bases, with 19 bases between. The CDR3 covers 16 residues. In nucleotides, the CDR3 is TGTGCCAGCAGTCGGCCAGAGGTCGGGGGGGACACTGAAGCTTTCTTT. Translation gives CASSRPEVGGDTEAFF.

Ten or more counts support this clonotype. This sequence joins TRBV3-1 and TRBJ2-7, with 7 bases lining up with TRBD1. The trim removed 4 bases at V and 6 bases at J, leaving 6 bases unmatched. The CDR3 is 13 amino acids. Germline CDR1 LGHDT, CDR2 YNNKEL (reference sequence). The CDR3: CASSLVTGSEQYV. DNA for the CDR3: TGTGCCAGCAGCCTTGTGACAGGGTCCGAGCAGTACGTC.

About this clonotype: Possible read error: a much larger clone is one base away. The chain combines TRBV12-3 or TRBV12-4 with TRBJ1-2; TRBD1 matches 8 bases. Trimming at V came to 5 bases and at J to 7 bases, leaving 12 bases not matched to a gene. CDR3 length equals 15 residues. This chain's CDR3 is CASSPTGGTLSGYTF. As DNA, the CDR3 is TGTGCCAGCAGTCCAACAGGGGGGACCCTCAGTGGCTACACCTTC.

In this sample, this clonotype turned up many times. The gene calls are TRBV27 and TRBJ1-6, with 9 bases fitting TRBD1. Germline-derived CDR1 and CDR2 are MNHEY and SMNVEV (reference sequence). This CDR3 has 17 residues. The V and J ends lost 3 bases and 10 bases, in that order; junction bases with no gene match: 13. The CDR3 region is CASSLHRGQGSRSPLHF. CDR3 nucleotide sequence: TGTGCCAGCAGTTTGCATCGCGGACAGGGGAGTAGATCACCCCTCCACTTT.

This clonotype has just one count. The chain joins TRBV12-3 or TRBV12-4 to TRBJ1-1; 8 bases agree with TRBD1. V was pared by 6 bases and J by 5 bases, with 5 bases of the junction left unmatched. This CDR3 region has 13 residues. CDR3 loop: CASSRTGRTEAFF. DNA of the CDR3: TGTGCCAGCAGCCGGACAGGGCGGACTGAAGCTTTCTTT.